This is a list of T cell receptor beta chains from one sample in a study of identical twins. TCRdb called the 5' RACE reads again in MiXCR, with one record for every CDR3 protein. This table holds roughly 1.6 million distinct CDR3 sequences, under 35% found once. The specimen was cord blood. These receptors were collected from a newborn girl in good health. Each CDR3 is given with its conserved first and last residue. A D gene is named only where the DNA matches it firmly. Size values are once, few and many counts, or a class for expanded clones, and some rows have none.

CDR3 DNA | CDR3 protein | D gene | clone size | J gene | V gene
TGTGCCAGCAGTCCCCTCGGACAGGGAGGAAAACTGTTTTTT | CASSPLGQGGKLFF | TRBD1 | few | TRBJ1-4 | TRBV12-3/TRBV12-4
TGTGCCAGCCCCCACGGACCTACTAACTATGGCTACACCTTC | CASPHGPTNYGYTF | - | - | TRBJ1-2 | TRBV7-2
TGTGCCACCAGTTGCAGGGGCCTCTATGGCTACACCTTC | CATSCRGLYGYTF | - | many | TRBJ1-2 | TRBV24-1
TGTGCCAGCACCGGACCCCCGGTAGCAGATACGCAGTATTTT | CASTGPPVADTQYF | - | - | TRBJ2-3 | TRBV2
TGCAGTGCTCTAGAAGTGGGACAGGCGGTCTATGGCTACACCTTC | CSALEVGQAVYGYTF | TRBD1 | - | TRBJ1-2 | TRBV20-1
TGTGCCAGCAAACAGGGTAGTGAAAAACTGTTTTTT | CASKQGSEKLFF | - | few | TRBJ1-4 | TRBV6-5
TGTGCCACCAGTGATTTGGTGGGGGGCACAGATACGCAGTATTTT | CATSDLVGGTDTQYF | - | - | TRBJ2-3 | TRBV24-1
TGTGCCAGCAGTGATTTGCAGCGGGGGGGTGTTGGAGATACGCAGTATTTT | CASSDLQRGGVGDTQYF | TRBD2 | few | TRBJ2-3 | TRBV2
TGTGCCAGCAGTTTGGCAGGGGACCCCTTTAACTATGGCTACACCTTC | CASSLAGDPFNYGYTF | - | few | TRBJ1-2 | TRBV28
TGTGCCACCAGTGACCGGACAGGGCCTCAAGAGACCCAGTACTTC | CATSDRTGPQETQYF | TRBD1 | - | TRBJ2-5 | TRBV24-1
TGCAGTGCTAGAGAGGGAGAAAAGACCCAGTACTTC | CSAREGEKTQYF | - | few | TRBJ2-5 | TRBV20-1
TGCAGCGGCCGACCGGGGGCGGGCTACAATGAGCAGTTCTTC | CSGRPGAGYNEQFF | - | - | TRBJ2-1 | TRBV29-1
TGTGCCAGCAGCCAAGACCCCTTCAGCGGGGGGAACATTCAGTACTTC | CASSQDPFSGGNIQYF | TRBD2 | many | TRBJ2-4 | TRBV4-2
TGTGCCAGCAGGGAGCCGGGACAGGGTGAAAAACTGTTTTTT | CASREPGQGEKLFF | TRBD1 | few | TRBJ1-4 | TRBV2
TGTGCCAGCAGTTTATGGGGAGAGGGTAGCCGATCGGATACGCAGTATTTT | CASSLWGEGSRSDTQYF | - | - | TRBJ2-3 | TRBV28
TGTGCCAGCAGTTCGGGACTAGCGCGCCCAGATACGCAGTATTTT | CASSSGLARPDTQYF | TRBD2 | few | TRBJ2-3 | TRBV28
TGCGCCAGCAGCTTTGACAGACACTACGAGCAGTACTTC | CASSFDRHYEQYF | - | few | TRBJ2-7 | TRBV5-1
TGCAGCGTTGAAGTGGTCGGGGGGGTCACAGATACGCAGTATTTT | CSVEVVGGVTDTQYF | TRBD2 | - | TRBJ2-3 | TRBV29-1
TGCGCCAGCCTAGCGGTTTACAATGAGCAGTTCTTC | CASLAVYNEQFF | TRBD2 | few | TRBJ2-1 | TRBV10-2
TGTGCCATCAGTGAGTCCCCCGACACCGGGGAGCTGTTTTTT | CAISESPDTGELFF | - | few | TRBJ2-2 | TRBV10-3
TGTGCCATCAGTGAGGCCTTGAATCAGCCCCAGCATTTT | CAISEALNQPQHF | - | once | TRBJ1-5 | TRBV10-3
TGCAGTGCCGGGGCAGGTGGTAGTCAGCCCCAGCATTTT | CSAGAGGSQPQHF | - | - | TRBJ1-5 | TRBV20-1
TGCAGTGCTAGAGATCCCAATGAGCAGTACTTC | CSARDPNEQYF | - | many | TRBJ2-7 | TRBV20-1
TGTGCCACCGGCTTCGCGGGACAGGGAGGGGATACGCAGTATTTT | CATGFAGQGGDTQYF | TRBD1 | - | TRBJ2-3 | TRBV24-1
TGTGCCAGCAGTTTTCGGGCGGGGGGCTACAATGAGCAGTTCTTC | CASSFRAGGYNEQFF | TRBD2 | many | TRBJ2-1 | TRBV12-3/TRBV12-4
TGTGCCAGCAGTTTATTCAGGGAGGAGACCCAGTACTTC | CASSLFREETQYF | - | - | TRBJ2-5 | TRBV27
TGTGCCAGCAGCTTAGAGATGGGGGGTGTAGGGGATACGCAGTATTTT | CASSLEMGGVGDTQYF | - | - | TRBJ2-3 | TRBV7-2